These 29 T cell receptor beta chains were all obtained from the same sample, sequenced in a study of shared clonotypes between healthy human individuals. Produced via immunoSEQ multiplex PCR; TCRdb's table is partial and in-frame only. The profile shows roughly 1.4 million clones, roughly 98.5% of them singletons. Sequenced input: naive CD4+ T cells sorted from blood. As for subset: CD45RA+ positively selected. Receptors were obtained from a man aged 30 to 39 in good health.

J is TRBJ2-2 and V is TRBV28; no clear D. Germline V gene sequence: CDR1 MDHEN, CDR2 SYDVKM. The CDR3 covers 14 residues. V was cut by 5 bases and J by 0 bases, with 7 bases left in between. CDR3: CASSRPANTGELFF. The CDR3 bases are TGTGCCAGCAGTCGGCCGGCGAACACCGGGGAGCTGTTTTTT.

The V and J genes are TRBV5-5 and TRBJ2-5; weak D call: TRBD1 (6 bases). Germline assignment: CDR1 SGHKS and CDR2 YYEKEE (reference sequence). CDR3 length: 13 residues. V was trimmed by 4 bases and J by 5 bases, leaving 12 bases between them. The CDR3 protein is CASSVDRSETQYF. The CDR3 bases are TGTGCCAGCAGCGTGGACAGAAGTGAGACCCAGTACTTC.

This chain links TRBV2 with TRBJ1-5, with 8 bases identical to TRBD1. This CDR3 is 14 amino acids long. Trimming removed 4 bases from V and 16 bases from J; junction bases left unmatched: 15. CDR1 is SNHLY and CDR2 is FYNNEI in the germline V gene. CDR3 DNA: TGTGCCAGCAGTGTCCGACAGGACAGGGCAGCCCGACATTTT. Protein product: CASSVRQDRAARHF.

The chain employs TRBV18 and TRBJ2-7; no definite D call. Germline V gene sequence: CDR1 KGHSH, CDR2 LQKENI. The CDR3 has 14 amino acids. Trimming took 1 base from V and 5 from J, leaving 12 bases between them. CDR3 loop: CASSPLPSGNEQYF. CDR3 coding DNA: TGTGCCAGCTCACCACTCCCGTCGGGCAACGAGCAGTACTTC.

A word on this clone: Different DNA sequences within this sample yield the same CDR3. The chain links TRBV5-1 to TRBJ2-7, with D perhaps matching TRBD1 (6 bases). Germline V gives CDR1 SGHRS, CDR2 YFSETQ. The V end lost 0 bases, the J end lost 4 bases, and 11 bases lay between the germline ends. CDR3 length: 14 amino acids. The DNA for the CDR3 is TGCGCCAGCAGCTTGGGGCAGGGGAATTACGAGCAGTACTTC. Its translation is CASSLGQGNYEQYF.

The chain is built from TRBV5-4 and TRBJ1-2, with TRBD1 identical over 7 bases. With 1 base clipped from V and 2 bases from J, the junction kept 2 bases outside the gene matches. The CDR3 is 14 residues long. Germline V gene sequence: CDR1 SGHNT, CDR2 YYREEE (reference sequence). The CDR3 spells CASSLMGQNYGYTF. The CDR3 coding sequence is TGTGCCAGCAGCTTGATGGGACAGAACTATGGCTACACCTTC.

The J gene is TRBJ2-1, the V gene TRBV28, with TRBD1 matching over 7 bases. Germline V gene sequence: CDR1 MDHEN, CDR2 SYDVKM. V was pared by 8 bases and J by 5 bases, with 9 bases of the junction left unmatched. The CDR3 spans 14 residues. In DNA, the CDR3 is TGTGCCAGCGCTTTACAGGGGCGGCACAATGAGCAGTTCTTC. Protein: CASALQGRHNEQFF.

The CDR3: CTSSHETRGIGYTF. CDR3 sequence (DNA): TGCACCAGCAGCCACGAGACAAGGGGCATAGGCTACACCTTC. This chain links TRBV1 with TRBJ1-2; the listed D gene, TRBD1, was not tested against the DNA. TRBV1 is marked as a pseudogene. The CDR3 contains 14 residues.

The V and J genes are TRBV18 and TRBJ2-3, with 8 bases that match TRBD1. Germline V CDR1 and CDR2: KGHSH, LQKENI. The CDR3 covers 15 residues. The V and J ends lost 2 bases and 3 bases, in that order; junction bases with no gene match: 4. The CDR3 loop reads CASSPLRTGTDTQYF. Written as DNA, the CDR3 is TGTGCCAGCTCACCATTAAGGACAGGGACAGATACGCAGTATTTT.

Worth noting for this clone: The sample holds other DNA sequences that translate to the same CDR3. The chain recombines TRBV5-6 with TRBJ1-5; D is ambiguous. Germline CDR1 reads SGHDT; CDR2 reads YYEEEE. V was shortened by 4 bases and J by 4 bases, with 9 bases between the two germline ends. CDR3 length: 13 amino acids. CDR3 nucleotide sequence: TGTGCCAGCAGCCAGACGGGGAATCAGCCCCAGCATTTT. The encoded protein is CASSQTGNQPQHF.

This chain connects TRBV5-5 to TRBJ1-2; D remains unclear. Per the germline V gene, CDR1 is SGHKS and CDR2 is YYEKEE (reference sequence). The CDR3 spans 14 residues. Trimming stripped 0 bases from V and 8 bases from J, with 14 bases between. CDR3 loop: CASSLAGVGWGYTF. In DNA form, the CDR3 reads TGTGCCAGCAGCTTGGCTGGGGTCGGCTGGGGCTACACCTTC.

V and J are TRBV6-6 and TRBJ2-2; D is possibly TRBD1 (6 bases). The germline V and J ends were trimmed by 5 bases and 1 base, with 14 bases remaining between them. Germline loops: CDR1 MNHNY, CDR2 SVGAGI (reference sequence). The CDR3 is 16 amino acids. The DNA for the CDR3 is TGTGCCAGCAGTAGATCAGGGGCCCTGAACACCGGGGAGCTGTTTTTT. It translates to CASSRSGALNTGELFF.

The chain recombines TRBV2 with TRBJ2-6, with a possible D match to TRBD1 (6 bases). Germline V CDR1 and CDR2: SNHLY, FYNNEI. V dropped 6 bases and J dropped 4 bases, with 10 bases sitting between them. The CDR3 runs to 14 residues. As DNA, the CDR3 is TGTGCCAGCAGGGCAGGGGTAGGGGCCAACGTCCTGACTTTC. Its protein is CASRAGVGANVLTF.

The chain joins TRBV6-5 to TRBJ1-3, with D uncertain. V was cut by 0 bases and J by 2 bases, with 11 bases left in between. This CDR3 contains 16 residues. The germline CDR1 and CDR2 sequences are MNHEY and SVGAGI. The CDR3 DNA reads TGTGCCAGCAGTTACTCCCTTTATGACCCTGGAAACACCATATATTTT. This sequence encodes CASSYSLYDPGNTIYF.

The V call is TRBV7-2, the J call TRBJ1-1, with D tentatively TRBD1 (6 bases). The CDR3 has 15 residues. The V gene's germline CDR1 is SGHTA and CDR2 FQGNSA. V lost 1 base to trimming and J lost 0 bases, with 9 bases between them. The CDR3 sequence: CASSLVTGLNTEAFF. In DNA form, the CDR3 reads TGTGCCAGCAGCTTAGTTACAGGGCTGAACACTGAAGCTTTCTTT.

The V gene is TRBV5-1, the J gene TRBJ2-5; TRBD1 agrees at 7 bases. CDR3 length: 13 residues. The ends lost 4 bases at V and 3 bases at J; junction bases unmatched: 3. CDR1 and CDR2 from the germline V gene are SGHRS and YFSETQ. The CDR3 DNA reads as TGCGCCAGCAGCGGGGGACAGAAAGAGACCCAGTACTTC. This translates into CASSGGQKETQYF.

The V gene is TRBV11-2, the J gene TRBJ1-4; 9 bases fit TRBD1. The CDR3 contains 18 residues. Germline assignment: CDR1 SGHAT and CDR2 FQNNGV. V was clipped by 0 bases and J by 0 bases; unmatched bases: 5. CDR3 sequence (DNA): TGTGCCAGCAGCTTAGACGGGACAGGGTTCTCAACTAATGAAAAACTGTTTTTT. It translates to CASSLDGTGFSTNEKLFF.

V and J are TRBV28 and TRBJ2-1; D not certain. The CDR3 has 12 amino acids. The V end lost 9 bases, the J end lost 4 bases, and 10 bases lay between the germline ends. Germline CDR1 MDHEN, CDR2 SYDVKM. Here the CDR3 reads CASGRVYNEQFF. The CDR3, as DNA: TGTGCCAGTGGAAGGGTATACAATGAGCAGTTCTTC.

The V call is TRBV19, the J call TRBJ1-5; no clear D. Germline values: CDR1 LNHDA, CDR2 SQIVND (reference sequence). Trimming took off 4 bases at V and 1 base at J, with 8 bases between the two ends. This CDR3 has 14 residues. In DNA form, the CDR3 reads TGTGCCAGTAGTACCCTAAGAAGCAATCAGCCCCAGCATTTT. It yields the protein CASSTLRSNQPQHF.

This sequence joins TRBV7-2 and TRBJ1-2, with TRBD1 matching over 8 bases. This CDR3 comprises 14 residues. V was clipped by 4 bases and J by 4 bases; unmatched bases: 5. Germline V gene data show CDR1 as SGHTA and CDR2 as FQGNSA. Here the CDR3 reads CASSSTGVGYGYTF. CDR3 nucleotides: TGTGCCAGCAGCTCGACAGGGGTTGGCTATGGCTACACCTTC.

V is TRBV28 and J is TRBJ2-7; D is unclear. The V end was cut by 8 bases, the J end by 3 bases, with 8 bases between. Germline CDR1 and CDR2: MDHEN and SYDVKM. This CDR3 spans 11 amino acids. The CDR3, as DNA: TGTGCCAGCGGCTCCGTCTACGAGCAGTACTTC. Residues: CASGSVYEQYF.

This clone came up once. The rearrangement joins TRBV10-3 to TRBJ2-5, with 10 bases that match TRBD2. The CDR3 totals 14 residues. The germline gives CDR1 ENHRY, CDR2 SYGVKD. V shed 6 bases, J shed 2 bases, and the junction held 3 bases outside the gene matches. Here the CDR3 DNA reads TGTGCCATCAGGGCTAGCGGGAGTCAAGAGACCCAGTACTTC. It translates to CAIRASGSQETQYF.

This clone is a singleton in its sample. The V call is TRBV5-1, the J call TRBJ1-1; 7 bases are shared with TRBD1. Germline V gives CDR1 SGHRS, CDR2 YFSETQ. The CDR3 covers 16 residues. V shed 0 bases, J shed 4 bases, and the junction held 9 bases outside the gene matches. CDR3 DNA sequence: TGCGCCAGCAGCTTGGTTGGTGACAGGGCGGGCACTGAAGCTTTCTTT. This sequence encodes CASSLVGDRAGTEAFF.

The chain couples TRBV5-1 to TRBJ1-1; TRBD1 is a possible D gene (6 bases). The CDR3 totals 13 residues. Trimming took 4 bases from V and 9 from J, leaving 16 bases between them. Germline V gives CDR1 SGHRS, CDR2 YFSETQ. CDR3 region: CASSPGQPFQAFF. The DNA for the CDR3 is TGCGCCAGCAGCCCAGGACAGCCCTTTCAAGCTTTCTTT.

The chain has TRBV2 and TRBJ2-2; weak D call: TRBD2 (5 bases). The CDR3 has 12 amino acids. Germline values: CDR1 SNHLY, CDR2 FYNNEI. Between the trimmed V and J ends, which lost 3 bases and 9 bases, there was a span of 8 bases. CDR3 protein: CASSDGEWELFF. CDR3 nucleotide sequence: TGTGCCAGCAGTGACGGGGAATGGGAGCTGTTTTTT.

The chain combines TRBV11-3 with TRBJ2-3, with a possible D match to TRBD1 (5 bases). V dropped 6 bases and J dropped 4 bases, with 17 bases sitting between them. The CDR3 has 15 residues. CDR1 is SGHNT, CDR2 YENEEA, per germline. For the CDR3, the DNA is TGTGCCAGCAGTGCTGGGGTCAGGGATTCAGATACGCAGTATTTT. It translates to CASSAGVRDSDTQYF.

This rearrangement joins TRBV2 to TRBJ2-1; 11 nucleotides align to TRBD2. V shed 6 bases, J shed 2 bases, and the junction held 6 bases outside the gene matches. This CDR3 has 16 residues. Germline V gives CDR1 SNHLY, CDR2 FYNNEI. CDR3 residues: CASRELAGGTYNEQFF. The CDR3, as DNA: TGTGCCAGCAGGGAGCTAGCGGGAGGTACCTACAATGAGCAGTTCTTC.

This sequence joins TRBV7-6 and TRBJ2-1; D is unclear. The V and J ends lost 0 bases and 2 bases respectively, with 11 bases between them. The CDR3 is made up of 16 amino acids. CDR1 SGHVS and CDR2 FNYEAQ come from the germline V gene. The chain's CDR3 is CASSLAHGVTYNEQFF. The CDR3 bases are TGTGCCAGCAGCTTAGCGCATGGAGTCACCTACAATGAGCAGTTCTTC.

This chain uses TRBV6-5 with TRBJ2-7; 10 bases map to TRBD1. Germline V lookup: CDR1 MNHEY, CDR2 SVGAGI. The CDR3 contains 15 residues. Trimming removed 5 bases from V and 3 bases from J; junction bases left unmatched: 7. CDR3 nucleotides: TGTGCCAGCAGTCAACGGGACAGGGGCAACTACGAGCAGTACTTC. Translating it yields CASSQRDRGNYEQYF.